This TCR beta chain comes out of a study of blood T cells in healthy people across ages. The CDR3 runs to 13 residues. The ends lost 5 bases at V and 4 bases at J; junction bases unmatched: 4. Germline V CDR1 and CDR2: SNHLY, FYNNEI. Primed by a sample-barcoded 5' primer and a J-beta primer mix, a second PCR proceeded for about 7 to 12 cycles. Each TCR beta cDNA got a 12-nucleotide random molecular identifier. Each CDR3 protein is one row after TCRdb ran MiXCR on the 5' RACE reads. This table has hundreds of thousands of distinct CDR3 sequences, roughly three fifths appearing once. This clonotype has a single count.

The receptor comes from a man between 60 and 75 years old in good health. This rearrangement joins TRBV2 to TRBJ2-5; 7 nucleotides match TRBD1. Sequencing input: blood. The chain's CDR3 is CASSWDSGETQYF. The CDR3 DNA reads TGTGCCAGCAGTTGGGACAGCGGAGAGACCCAGTACTTC.